This TCR beta chain was sequenced in a study of cytomegalovirus exposure and HLA in healthy donors. In the study overall: As released early, the data held around 80 million unique TCRs from HLA-typed donors.

The PCR contained 60 Vbeta and 13 Jbeta primers. Per the study methods: Tens of millions of unique TCR beta chains, around 11 million of them shared, were counted by a later analysis. Some clones are missing from TCRdb's copy, which holds only in-frame ones; the method was immunoSEQ multiplex PCR. Clone size and the V and J calls come from that table; the DNA yielded D and trimming. The sample's table shows around 74,000 clones. Germline V CDR1 and CDR2: SGHVS, FQNEAQ. The CDR3 loop spans 15 amino acids. The V and J ends lost 4 bases and 6 bases respectively, with 16 bases between them. The study's findings and limits: In a later analysis, DRB1 alleles had the most associated TCRs; HLA-C alleles the fewest. Researchers reported in a later analysis that common viral pathogens appeared linked to several top clusters.

With respect to this clone: As yet, its antigen is unknown.

Sequencing input: PBMCs. The clonotype originates from a man in his forties or fifties in good health and CMV-seropositive. The chain joins TRBV7-8 to TRBJ1-5; tentatively, D is TRBD1 (6 bases). The CDR3 bases are TGTGCCAGCAGCTCGCCGGGGGGGGGCGGTCAGCCCCAGCATTTT. This gives the protein CASSSPGGGGQPQHF.